Described below is a single T cell receptor (beta chain) sequence and its context. Other nucleotide sequences in the sample specify the same CDR3. The data were taken from a study of cytomegalovirus exposure and HLA in healthy donors. PCR was performed using 60 Vbeta and 13 Jbeta primers. Method: immunoSEQ multiplex PCR; TCRdb's copy keeps in-frame clones and lacks some. This repertoire shows fewer than 140,000 clones, over 55% found once; its top ten account for over 2.5%. Germline CDR1 and CDR2: SEHNR and FQNEAQ (reference sequence). The V end lost 2 bases, the J end lost 2 bases, and 6 bases lay between the germline ends. This CDR3 has 13 amino acids.

This clonotype was sampled from a female donor in good health and CMV-seronegative. Sequencing used PBMCs. The chain employs TRBV7-9 and TRBJ1-1; D gene ambiguous. CDR3 residues: CASSLRGNTEAFF. In DNA form, the CDR3 reads TGTGCCAGCAGCTTACGCGGAAACACTGAAGCTTTCTTT.